This T cell receptor beta chain emerged from a study of T cell changes during pregnancy in multiple sclerosis. Repertoires were generated with immunoSEQ multiplex PCR, while TCRdb's copy carries only in-frame clones and drops some. The table shows under 55,000 clones, with 93% occurring only once. The source of this sequence is a female donor with multiple sclerosis, enrolled in a pregnancy study. This specimen was peripheral blood, taken in the second trimester of pregnancy.

CDR3 amino acids: CASSPLPRTGNGYTF. In nucleotides, the CDR3 is TGTGCCAGCAGTCCGCTACCCCGGACAGGGAATGGCTACACCTTC. The chain carries TRBV27 and TRBJ1-2; 8 bases line up with TRBD1. Looked up from germline, CDR1 is MNHEY and CDR2 is SMNVEV (reference sequence). CDR3 length: 15 residues. With V trimmed by 5 bases and J by 6 bases, 11 bases remained unmatched.